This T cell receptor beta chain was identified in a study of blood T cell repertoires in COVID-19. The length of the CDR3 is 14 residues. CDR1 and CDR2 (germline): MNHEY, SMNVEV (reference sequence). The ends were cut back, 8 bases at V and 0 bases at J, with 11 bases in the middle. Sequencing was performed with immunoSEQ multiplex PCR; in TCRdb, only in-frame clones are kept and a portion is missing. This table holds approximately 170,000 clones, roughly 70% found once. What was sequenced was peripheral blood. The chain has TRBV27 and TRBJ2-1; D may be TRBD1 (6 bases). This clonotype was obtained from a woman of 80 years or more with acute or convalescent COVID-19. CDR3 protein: CASRPDSSYNEQFF. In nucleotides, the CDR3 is TGTGCCAGCCGACCGGACAGCTCCTACAATGAGCAGTTCTTC.